The clone carrying this TCR beta chain was picked up a small number of times. The antigen is unknown. The whole isolated RNA underwent reverse transcription, so sequencing captured expressed TCRB transcripts. About 3.57 million reads, on average, came from each naive, central memory and regulatory T cell sample. Here immunoSEQ multiplex PCR was the method, and the copy in TCRdb shows in-frame clones only, minus some. The top ten hold less than 0.03% of the sample, which has 200,000 to 300,000 clones, over 20% seen once. The data originate from a study of beta chain features in type 1 diabetes. Study details: Examination spanned approximately 110 million sorted cells from all samples. General observations from the study: Patients with Type 1 diabetes showed moderately but significantly shorter TCRB CDR3s in all four CD4+ subsets. VDJ junctions in type 1 diabetes patients carried more deletions and fewer insertions. Shorter templates might be favored by PCR, and equally so in patients and in controls.

This CDR3 region has 12 residues. Germline CDR1 is SGHTA and CDR2 is FQGNSA. The germline V and J ends were trimmed by 5 bases and 1 base, with 4 bases remaining between them. The chain links TRBV7-2 to TRBJ2-3; no reliable D call. The specimen was naive CD4+ T cells from blood. The TCR originated in a woman aged 40-49 years with type 1 diabetes. The CDR3 sequence is CASSLRTDTQYF. The CDR3 DNA follows: TGTGCCAGCAGCCTCCGCACAGATACGCAGTATTTT.